This T cell receptor beta chain stems from a study of blood T cell repertoires in COVID-19. Study summary: Samples representing acute and convalescent COVID-19 were sourced from the United States, Italy and Spain.

Seattle patient enrollment occurred during active infection, with longitudinal follow-up thereafter. Per the study methods: Estimation of nucleated cell counts was performed using reference gene primer amplification. Assay used: immunoSEQ multiplex PCR; TCRdb lists only in-frame clones, some missing. V, J and clone size are those of that table, while D and trimming were read from the DNA. Of 150,000 to 200,000 clones in the sample, approximately 90% were seen once. Sequencing was done on a sample of peripheral blood. This clonotype originated in a woman in her sixties or seventies with COVID-19, enrolled during active disease.

The CDR3 loop is CASSLPGQMNTEAFF. DNA for the CDR3: TGTGCCAGCAGTTTACCGGGACAGATGAACACTGAAGCTTTCTTT. The chain links TRBV6-5 to TRBJ1-1; 7 nucleotides align to TRBD1. CDR3 length: 15 amino acids. Germline V gene sequence: CDR1 MNHEY, CDR2 SVGAGI. V lost 4 bases and J lost 0; bases outside the gene matches: 5.